This T cell receptor (beta chain) was recovered during a study of T cell responses to AZD1222 COVID-19 vaccine. Regarding the study as a whole: Donors, mostly white British, included more females; clonal diversity was possibly underestimated. The CD4 TCRs associated with vaccination extended across spike and predominated at 160-218 and 743-854. A rise in Spike-specific TCR breadth and depth followed two AZD1222 doses.

Produced via immunoSEQ multiplex PCR; TCRdb's table is partial and in-frame only. The sample consists of under 95,000 clones, 80% to 90% of them appearing once. The CDR3 loop spans 15 amino acids. Germline-derived CDR1 and CDR2 are SGHTA and FQGNSA. The V gene end was trimmed by 6 bases and the J gene end by 6 bases; junction bases not matched to a gene: 6. Turning to this clone: Its matching antigen is unknown.

The TCR sequence derives from an adult who received the AZD1222 COVID-19 vaccine. The sample consisted of peripheral blood, taken 28 days after the second AZD1222 dose. The rearrangement uses TRBV7-2 and TRBJ2-1, with TRBD2 matching over 12 bases. CDR3 sequence reads: CASSPLAGGRNEQFF. CDR3 coding DNA: TGTGCCAGCAGTCCGCTAGCGGGGGGGCGCAATGAGCAGTTCTTC.